Listed here are 18 T cell receptor beta chains from one sample, sequenced in a study of glioma-infiltrating T cells after dendritic cell vaccination. Only in-frame clones appear in the TCRdb table, and some are missing; sequencing was by immunoSEQ multiplex PCR. The data hold roughly 100,000 clones, with roughly four fifths observed a single time. The specimen was blood, collected before dendritic cell vaccination. Every receptor here comes from a human donor with glioblastoma.

In DNA form, the CDR3 reads TGCGCCAGCAGCTTGGCGGGACAGGGGGCCTATGGCTACACCTTC. Residues: CASSLAGQGAYGYTF. The gene calls are TRBV5-1 and TRBJ1-2, with 12 nucleotides matching TRBD1. Trimming removed 0 bases from V and 4 bases from J; junction bases left unmatched: 1. The length of the CDR3 is 15 residues. Germline assignment: CDR1 SGHRS and CDR2 YFSETQ.

This clone was seen only a few times. The rearrangement uses TRBV11-2 and TRBJ1-4; maybe TRBD1 (5 bases). Trimming removed 4 bases from V and 3 bases from J, with 9 bases in between. The CDR3 extends over 14 amino acids. Germline V lookup: CDR1 SGHAT, CDR2 FQNNGV. The CDR3 coding sequence is TGTGCCAGCAGCTCGACGACAGCTAATGAAAAACTGTTTTTT. It translates to CASSSTTANEKLFF.

Note on this clone: Other DNA sequences in this sample translate to the same CDR3. The chain has TRBV11-3 and TRBJ1-6; possible D gene TRBD1, 6 bases. This CDR3 is 16 amino acids long. Between the trimmed V and J ends, which lost 5 bases and 2 bases, there was a span of 13 bases. Germline V gene lookup returns CDR1 SGHNT and CDR2 YENEEA. Here the CDR3 reads CASSNREGTYNSPLHF. The CDR3 nucleotides read TGTGCCAGCAGCAACAGGGAGGGTACCTATAATTCACCCCTCCACTTT.

The rearrangement links TRBV7-3 to TRBJ2-3, with 9 bases aligning to TRBD1. V shed 5 bases and J 2 bases; nucleotides not matched to a gene: 11. The CDR3 consists of 17 residues. The germline V gene encodes CDR1 SGHTA and CDR2 FQGTGA. The CDR3 sequence is CASSPQVDRGPTDTQYF. As DNA, the CDR3 is TGTGCCAGCAGCCCCCAGGTGGACAGGGGCCCCACAGATACGCAGTATTTT.

V and J are TRBV4-1 and TRBJ1-4, with 8 bases that match TRBD1. This CDR3 comprises 15 residues. Losses at the gene ends were 1 base for V and 8 bases for J; bases not matched to a gene: 6. Germline lookup yields CDR1 MGHRA and CDR2 YSYEKL. CDR3 in amino acids: CASSQGRTGTEKLFF. CDR3 bases: TGCGCCAGCAGCCAAGGTAGGACAGGGACAGAAAAACTGTTTTTT.

This chain connects TRBV18 to TRBJ1-3; a possible D gene is TRBD1 (6 bases). The germline CDR1 and CDR2 sequences are KGHSH and LQKENI. Trimming removed 3 bases at V and 2 bases at J, with 11 bases between. CDR3 length equals 15 residues. CDR3 region: CASSPRTATGNTIYF. DNA of the CDR3: TGTGCCAGCTCACCGCGGACAGCTACTGGAAACACCATATATTTT.

The chain carries TRBV27 and TRBJ2-5; no clear D. This CDR3 contains 16 residues. CDR1 is MNHEY, CDR2 SMNVEV, per germline (reference sequence). Between the trimmed V and J ends, which lost 8 bases and 5 bases, there was a span of 24 bases. CDR3 residues: CASCRDLSGSRETQYF. The CDR3 bases are TGTGCCAGCTGTAGAGACCTTTCTGGGTCGCGGGAGACCCAGTACTTC.

V gene TRBV30 combines with J gene TRBJ1-1, with 9 nucleotides matching TRBD1. V dropped 2 bases and J dropped 2; count of bases not matched to a gene: 12. Germline CDR1 GTSNPN, CDR2 SVGIG (reference sequence). The CDR3 spans 17 residues. CDR3 residues: CAWSSPVWDRVNTEAFF. The DNA for the CDR3 is TGTGCCTGGAGTTCCCCCGTCTGGGACAGGGTCAACACTGAAGCTTTCTTT.

This chain links TRBV6-5 with TRBJ1-2; 8 bases are a match to TRBD1. J gave up 7 bases and V 7 bases, and 8 bases lay outside the gene matches. The germline V gene has CDR1 MNHEY and CDR2 SVGAGI. This CDR3 has 13 amino acids. In nucleotides, the CDR3 is TGTGCCAGCAACGACCAGGGGGCTTCTGGCTACACCTTC. It translates to CASNDQGASGYTF.

This clone has a handful of counts. The rearrangement joins TRBV11-2 to TRBJ2-1, with 9 bases fitting TRBD2. V was clipped by 2 bases and J by 7 bases; unmatched bases: 0. The CDR3 totals 13 residues. Germline CDR1 SGHAT, CDR2 FQNNGV. CDR3 in amino acids: CASSLLAGNEQFF. The CDR3 DNA is TGTGCCAGCAGCTTACTAGCGGGGAATGAGCAGTTCTTC.

The chain uses TRBV9 and TRBJ2-5; D gene uncertain. V lost 0 bases to trimming and J lost 2 bases, with 11 bases between them. This CDR3 is built from 15 residues. Germline-derived CDR1 and CDR2 are SGDLS and YYNGEE. The CDR3 sequence is CASSVVVTRQETQYF. The CDR3 region has the DNA TGTGCCAGCAGCGTAGTCGTCACACGACAAGAGACCCAGTACTTC.

This chain uses TRBV4-2 with TRBJ2-7; TRBD2 matches at 9 bases. J gave up 12 bases and V 6 bases, and 6 bases lay outside the gene matches. The germline V gene has CDR1 LGHNA and CDR2 YNFKEQ. This CDR3 region has 11 residues. DNA for the CDR3: TGTGCCAGCAGGTCTGGGACTAGCACGTACTTC. Amino acids: CASRSGTSTYF.

This clone was recorded a few times. The chain couples TRBV5-3 to TRBJ2-1, with D tentatively TRBD2 (5 bases). TRBV5-3 is filed as an ORF, its function uncertain. This CDR3 is built from 15 residues. V was cut by 2 bases and J by 4 bases, with 13 bases left in between. The DNA of the CDR3 is TGTGCCAGAAGCTTAAGGAGGTTAACTTACAATGAGCAGTTCTTC. Translation: CARSLRRLTYNEQFF.

The chain is built from TRBV7-2 and TRBJ2-1; D is undetermined. Germline CDR1 is SGHTA and CDR2 is FQGNSA. V gave up 5 bases and J gave up 3 bases, with 2 bases separating them. CDR3 length equals 11 residues. The CDR3 coding sequence is TGTGCCAGCAGCCGCTACAATGAGCAGTTCTTC. Translating gives CASSRYNEQFF.

The V call is TRBV14, the J call TRBJ2-1; D call uncertain. Looked up from germline, CDR1 is SGHDN and CDR2 is FVKESK. V was pared by 0 bases and J by 13 bases, with 13 bases between. CDR3 size: 13 residues. The chain's CDR3 is CASSQDVRGPQFF. In DNA form, the CDR3 reads TGTGCCAGCAGCCAAGATGTCCGAGGTCCCCAGTTCTTC.

The V and J genes are TRBV7-9 and TRBJ2-7; a possible D gene is TRBD1 (5 bases). The CDR3 spans 14 residues. CDR1 and CDR2 from the germline V gene are SEHNR and FQNEAQ (reference sequence). V lost 5 bases and J lost 3, with 14 bases in between. CDR3 protein: CASSPAGHSYEQYF. Here the CDR3 DNA reads TGTGCCAGCAGCCCCGCAGGACACAGCTACGAGCAGTACTTC. The full variable domain, its missing parts supplied by reference TRBV7-9 and TRBJ2-7, is DTGVSQNPRHKITKRGQNVTFRCDPISEHNRLYWYRQTLGQGPEFLTYFQNEAQLEKSRLLSDRFSAERPKGSFSTLEIQRTEQGDSAMYLCASSPAGHSYEQYFGPGTRLTVT.

The rearrangement uses TRBV9 and TRBJ2-5, with 8 bases identical to TRBD2. With V trimmed by 2 bases and J by 2 bases, 2 bases remained unmatched. Germline V lookup: CDR1 SGDLS, CDR2 YYNGEE. The CDR3 totals 14 residues. The CDR3 here is CASSVASGQETQYF. The CDR3 DNA reads as TGTGCCAGCAGCGTGGCTAGCGGGCAAGAGACCCAGTACTTC.

The chain uses TRBV19 and TRBJ1-4, with D maybe TRBD1 (5 bases). Germline V CDR1 and CDR2: LNHDA, SQIVND (reference sequence). CDR3 length equals 15 residues. Trimming took 6 bases from V and 0 from J, leaving 11 bases between them. The CDR3 is CASRLQGATNEKLFF. DNA for the CDR3: TGTGCCAGTAGGTTGCAGGGCGCAACTAATGAAAAACTGTTTTTT. Drawing the rest from reference TRBV19 and TRBJ1-4, the complete variable domain is DGGITQSPKYLFRKEGQNVTLSCEQNLNHDAMYWYRQDPGQGLRLIYYSQIVNDFQKGDIAEGYSVSREKKESFPLTVTSAQKNPTAFYLCASRLQGATNEKLFFGSGTQLSVL.